The next 32 T cell receptor beta chains were all read from a single sample in a study of cytomegalovirus exposure and HLA in healthy donors (dated by TCRdb to about 2017). Preparation of the library involved the immunoSEQ multiplex PCR assay. For the multiplex PCR, a mixture combining 60 forward primers for TCR Vbeta segments and 13 reverse primers for TCR Jbeta segments was used. What TCRdb holds here is the immuneACCESS table cut down to in-frame rearrangements. Part of the clones is not present; checked against another copy, under half of the missing clones reflect an unresolved V gene, and the others are unexplained. In all, the sample holds more than 85,000 clones, and under 80% of those were seen once. 3% to 4.5% of the sample is held by the ten biggest clonotypes. Sequencing input: PBMCs. Every receptor here comes from a woman between 50 and 59 years old in good health and CMV-seropositive.

CDR3 sequence (DNA): TGCGCCAGCAGTTTAAATGGGGCGTCCAACTATGGCTACACCTTC. This sequence encodes CASSLNGASNYGYTF. The chain combines TRBV5-1 with TRBJ1-2; D may be TRBD1 (5 bases). The length of the CDR3 is 15 residues. Germline V lookup: CDR1 SGHRS, CDR2 YFSETQ. V was clipped by 5 bases and J by 2 bases, with 16 bases between them.

The rearrangement links TRBV28 to TRBJ1-1; the D gene is possibly TRBD1 (5 bases). CDR1 is MDHEN, CDR2 SYDVKM, per germline. This CDR3 is 14 amino acids long. The germline V and J ends were trimmed by 1 base and 4 bases, with 10 bases remaining between them. The CDR3 DNA sequence: TGTGCCAGCAGTTTATCAGGGTCGCCCACTGAAGCTTTCTTT. Encoded protein: CASSLSGSPTEAFF.

V usage is TRBV7-9 and J usage is TRBJ2-7; 11 bases map to TRBD2. The CDR3 has 15 amino acids. J was trimmed by 2 bases and V by 6 bases; bases with no gene match: 6. Germline V gene lookup returns CDR1 SEHNR and CDR2 FQNEAQ (reference sequence). The chain's CDR3 is CASSSGTSGAYEQYF. The CDR3 nucleotides read TGTGCCAGCAGTTCGGGGACTAGCGGTGCCTACGAGCAGTACTTC. Drawing the rest from reference TRBV7-9 and TRBJ2-7, the complete variable domain is DTGVSQNPRHKITKRGQNVTFRCDPISEHNRLYWYRQTLGQGPEFLTYFQNEAQLEKSRLLSDRFSAERPKGSFSTLEIQRTEQGDSAMYLCASSSGTSGAYEQYFGPGTRLTVT.

The chain employs TRBV10-3 and TRBJ2-1; tentatively, D is TRBD1 (5 bases). This CDR3 is built from 14 residues. Germline V gene data show CDR1 as ENHRY and CDR2 as SYGVKD. Trimming removed 8 bases from V and 2 bases from J, with 13 bases in between. The CDR3 here is CAIGSGPPYNEQFF. CDR3 DNA sequence: TGTGCCATCGGCTCAGGGCCGCCCTACAATGAGCAGTTCTTC.

V and J are TRBV6-6 and TRBJ2-6, with D unresolved. Trimming removed 4 bases from V and 4 bases from J, with 2 bases in between. The CDR3 contains 12 residues. Germline assignment: CDR1 MNHNY and CDR2 SVGAGI (reference sequence). The CDR3 DNA reads as TGTGCCAGCAGTTTAGGGGCCAACGTCCTGACTTTC. Encoded protein: CASSLGANVLTF.

This chain joins TRBV30 and TRBJ2-1; 11 nucleotides match TRBD2. Per the germline V gene, CDR1 is GTSNPN and CDR2 is SVGIG (reference sequence). This CDR3 has 16 amino acids. V shed 5 bases and J 8 bases; nucleotides not matched to a gene: 14. The CDR3 DNA sequence: TGTGCCTGGGGCCGACTAGCGGGAAAAGAGATCCATGAGCAGTTCTTC. Amino acid sequence: CAWGRLAGKEIHEQFF.

This chain uses TRBV5-1 with TRBJ2-1; 11 nucleotides align to TRBD1. The CDR3 runs to 15 residues. J lost 5 bases, V lost 5 bases, and 6 bases had no gene match. Looked up from germline, CDR1 is SGHRS and CDR2 is YFSETQ. CDR3 residues: CASRSGQGANNEQFF. The CDR3 bases are TGCGCCAGCAGATCAGGACAGGGGGCGAACAATGAGCAGTTCTTC.

The J gene is TRBJ2-7, the V gene TRBV14; TRBD2 might be the D (6 bases). Trimming left V 1 base short and J 8 bases short, with 12 bases between. CDR3 length equals 13 residues. The germline V gene encodes CDR1 SGHDN and CDR2 FVKESK. The chain's CDR3 is CASSQAGVGKQYF. The CDR3 DNA is TGTGCCAGCAGCCAAGCGGGGGTCGGGAAGCAGTACTTC.

The chain recombines TRBV9 with TRBJ1-1; D is undetermined. V lost 4 bases to trimming and J lost 8 bases, with 18 bases between them. CDR3 length: 14 amino acids. The germline CDR1 and CDR2 sequences are SGDLS and YYNGEE. In nucleotides, the CDR3 is TGTGCCAGCAGCCCTAGCGGGGTTATGTCGGAAGCTTTCTTT. This encodes CASSPSGVMSEAFF.

The gene calls are TRBV9 and TRBJ1-1, with D possibly matching TRBD1 (6 bases). CDR3 length: 14 amino acids. Deletions cut 3 bases from V and 1 base from J, with 10 bases between. Germline assignment: CDR1 SGDLS and CDR2 YYNGEE. Written as DNA, the CDR3 is TGTGCCAGCAGCGCAGTGGACAGGAACACTGAAGCTTTCTTT. Translating it yields CASSAVDRNTEAFF.

The V and J genes are TRBV7-8 and TRBJ2-7; D unresolved. Trimming stripped 5 bases from V and 0 bases from J, with 8 bases between. The V gene's germline CDR1 is SGHVS and CDR2 FQNEAQ. CDR3 length: 13 residues. In DNA form, the CDR3 reads TGTGCCAGCAGCCCTCCCAGCTCCTACGAGCAGTACTTC. As protein: CASSPPSSYEQYF.

The count of this clone is one. The CDR3 loop reads CASSRTGTGGSEQYF. DNA for the CDR3: TGTGCCAGCAGTCGAACTGGGACAGGGGGCAGCGAGCAGTACTTC. The chain recombines TRBV6-1 with TRBJ2-7; 12 positions match TRBD1. The ends lost 5 bases at V and 6 bases at J; junction bases unmatched: 8. CDR3 length: 15 residues. Germline V gene lookup returns CDR1 MNHNS and CDR2 SASEGT.

The CDR3 DNA reads as TGCGCCAGCAGCCAAGGTCCTCTAGCGGGAGTAGGGGAGCAGTTCTTC. Translated: CASSQGPLAGVGEQFF. The chain carries TRBV4-1 and TRBJ2-1, with TRBD2 matching over 10 bases. Germline loops: CDR1 MGHRA, CDR2 YSYEKL. This CDR3 has 16 amino acids. The V gene end was trimmed by 1 base and the J gene end by 10 bases; junction bases not matched to a gene: 10.

V gene TRBV11-2 combines with J gene TRBJ2-1, with 10 bases fitting TRBD2. V lost 5 bases, J lost 7 bases, and 2 bases stayed unmatched. The CDR3 covers 13 residues. CDR1 and CDR2 (germline): SGHAT, FQNNGV. The CDR3 sequence: CASSQRGGNEQFF. The CDR3 DNA reads as TGTGCCAGCAGCCAGCGGGGGGGGAATGAGCAGTTCTTC.

The chain employs TRBV6-1 and TRBJ2-7; D gene unclear. CDR3 length: 10 amino acids. The germline V and J ends were trimmed by 4 bases and 4 bases, with 2 bases remaining between them. CDR1 and CDR2 from the germline V gene are MNHNS and SASEGT. CDR3 coding DNA: TGTGCCAGCAGTGCTTACGAGCAGTACTTC. It yields the protein CASSAYEQYF.

V usage is TRBV30 and J usage is TRBJ2-5, with D possibly matching TRBD2 (6 bases). Trimming pared 0 bases from V and 2 bases from J, leaving 10 bases between. This CDR3 is built from 14 residues. Germline V lookup: CDR1 GTSNPN, CDR2 SVGIG (reference sequence). DNA of the CDR3: TGTGCCTGGAGTGTATGGCTAGCGCAAGAGACCCAGTACTTC. The encoded protein is CAWSVWLAQETQYF. Using reference TRBV30 and TRBJ2-5 for the parts outside the CDR3, the full variable domain is SQTIHQWPATLVQPVGSPLSLECTVEGTSNPNLYWYRQAAGRGLQLLFYSVGIGQISSEVPQNLSASRPQDRQFILSSKKLLLSDSGFYLCAWSVWLAQETQYFGPGTRLLVL.

The chain is built from TRBV11-2 and TRBJ2-7, with D possibly TRBD1 on 5 matching bases. The CDR3 runs 14 residues. Germline CDR1 is SGHAT and CDR2 is FQNNGV. V was pared by 2 bases and J by 6 bases, with 14 bases between. Here the CDR3 reads CASSLKMGRAEQYF. The CDR3 DNA is TGTGCCAGCAGCTTAAAGATGGGGCGTGCCGAGCAGTACTTC.

The chain links TRBV29-1 to TRBJ2-1; D gene unclear. The CDR3 sequence is 12 residues long. CDR1 SQVTM and CDR2 ANQGSEA come from the germline V gene. Trimming left V 4 bases short and J 7 bases short, with 11 bases between. This CDR3 is CSVGLLGNEQFF. Written as DNA, the CDR3 is TGCAGCGTTGGACTCCTCGGGAATGAGCAGTTCTTC.

The chain couples TRBV5-6 to TRBJ1-2; possibly TRBD1 for D (5 bases). Germline assignment: CDR1 SGHDT and CDR2 YYEEEE. V was cut by 0 bases and J by 7 bases, with 10 bases left in between. The CDR3 sequence is 13 residues long. The CDR3 coding sequence is TGTGCCAGCAGCTTGGAGCAGGGTGGTGGCTACACCTTC. Residues: CASSLEQGGGYTF.

This clone appeared once. The rearrangement links TRBV7-6 to TRBJ2-5; 9 nucleotides agree with TRBD1. The CDR3 length is 15 residues. Trimming removed 4 bases from V and 5 bases from J; junction bases left unmatched: 8. CDR1 is SGHVS and CDR2 is FNYEAQ in the germline V gene. The CDR3 loop is CASSYRGLIGETQYF. The CDR3 DNA reads TGTGCCAGCAGCTACAGGGGGCTCATCGGGGAGACCCAGTACTTC.

The genes are TRBV13 and TRBJ2-5; 7 bases match TRBD1. The J call could be wrong; TRBJ2-7 is a better fit for the DNA end. From germline, CDR1 is PRHDT and CDR2 FYEKMQ (reference sequence). CDR3 size: 16 residues. CDR3 in amino acids: CASSLVRDRSYYEQYF. DNA for the CDR3: TGTGCCAGCAGCTTAGTCCGGGACAGATCTTACTACGAGCAGTACTTC.

The rearrangement uses TRBV19 and TRBJ1-1, with no clear D. Germline V gives CDR1 LNHDA, CDR2 SQIVND (reference sequence). This CDR3 is 14 amino acids long. V lost 10 bases to trimming and J lost 0 bases, with 15 bases between them. In DNA form, the CDR3 reads TGTGCCACCTTCCTATACGGGGTGAACACTGAAGCTTTCTTT. Translation gives CATFLYGVNTEAFF. The complete variable domain, with remaining parts taken from reference TRBV19 and TRBJ1-1, reads DGGITQSPKYLFRKEGQNVTLSCEQNLNHDAMYWYRQDPGQGLRLIYYSQIVNDFQKGDIAEGYSVSREKKESFPLTVTSAQKNPTAFYLCATFLYGVNTEAFFGQGTRLTVV.

The chain carries TRBV30 and TRBJ2-7; 9 bases map to TRBD1. V dropped 4 bases and J dropped 2; count of bases not matched to a gene: 3. CDR3 length: 13 residues. CDR1 and CDR2 from the germline V gene are GTSNPN and SVGIG (reference sequence). In DNA, the CDR3 is TGTGCCTGGAAGGGACAGGGCCCCTACGAGCAGTACTTC. Residues: CAWKGQGPYEQYF.

The chain employs TRBV27 and TRBJ2-2; 12 bases match TRBD2. This CDR3 region has 17 residues. The trim removed 4 bases at V and 0 bases at J, leaving 3 bases unmatched. Germline CDR1 is MNHEY and CDR2 is SMNVEV (reference sequence). The CDR3 DNA is TGTGCCAGCAGTTGGACTAGCGGGACTTCGAACACCGGGGAGCTGTTTTTT. Its translation is CASSWTSGTSNTGELFF.

The rearrangement joins TRBV5-1 to TRBJ2-1, with 7 nucleotides matching TRBD2. Germline CDR1 SGHRS, CDR2 YFSETQ. Losses at the gene ends were 0 bases for V and 9 bases for J; bases not matched to a gene: 6. This CDR3 contains 14 residues. Written as DNA, the CDR3 is TGCGCCAGCAGCTTGGGCAGGGAGGGTGGTGAGCAGTTCTTC. Translation: CASSLGREGGEQFF.

Details on this clone: Other DNA sequences within the sample encode an identical CDR3. The chain has TRBV5-4 and TRBJ2-1; 14 bases line up with TRBD2. Germline V gene sequence: CDR1 SGHNT, CDR2 YYREEE (reference sequence). J lost 2 bases, V lost 4 bases, and 2 bases had no gene match. The CDR3 is 16 residues long. In DNA, the CDR3 is TGTGCCAGCAGCCAGGGACTAGCGGGGGCCTACAATGAGCAGTTCTTC. It specifies CASSQGLAGAYNEQFF.

In this sample, this clone turned up once. The chain carries TRBV5-1 and TRBJ1-1; possible D gene TRBD1, 6 bases. Germline loops: CDR1 SGHRS, CDR2 YFSETQ. Trimming shortened V by 1 base and J by 2 bases, and 24 bases separated the two germline ends. The CDR3 consists of 19 residues. DNA of the CDR3: TGCGCCAGCAGCTTGATTGGCTTCGGTTTAGGACAGTCCAACACTGAAGCTTTCTTT. This encodes CASSLIGFGLGQSNTEAFF. The variable domain in full, completed from reference TRBV5-1 and TRBJ1-1, reads KAGVTQTPRYLIKTRGQQVTLSCSPISGHRSVSWYQQTPGQGLQFLFEYFSETQRNKGNFPGRFSGRQFSNSRSEMNVSTLELGDSALYLCASSLIGFGLGQSNTEAFFGQGTRLTVV.

V and J are TRBV6-4 and TRBJ1-5, with 7 bases that match TRBD1. Germline V CDR1 and CDR2: MRHNA, SNTAGT. With V trimmed by 6 bases and J by 0 bases, 5 bases remained unmatched. The CDR3 consists of 15 residues. In DNA, the CDR3 is TGTGCCAGCAGGAGGGACAGTAATAGCAATCAGCCCCAGCATTTT. Protein product: CASRRDSNSNQPQHF.

On this clone itself: Other DNA sequences in this specimen translate into the identical CDR3. The chain carries TRBV19 and TRBJ1-5; tentatively, D is TRBD1 (5 bases). The germline V gene encodes CDR1 LNHDA and CDR2 SQIVND (reference sequence). The CDR3 length is 15 residues. Trimming shortened V by 1 base and J by 3 bases, and 10 bases separated the two germline ends. CDR3 nucleotides: TGTGCCAGTAGTATAGGGAGGGGACCCAATCAGCCCCAGCATTTT. Protein: CASSIGRGPNQPQHF.

The genes are TRBV6-5 and TRBJ1-1, with a possible D match to TRBD1 (5 bases). With 6 bases removed from V and 1 base from J, the gap between germline ends came to 9 bases. CDR3 length equals 13 residues. Germline CDR1 is MNHEY and CDR2 is SVGAGI. The CDR3: CASRNRKNTEAFF. CDR3 in DNA: TGTGCCAGCAGAAACAGGAAGAACACTGAAGCTTTCTTT.

This chain joins TRBV2 and TRBJ1-5; weak D call: TRBD1 (5 bases). Germline CDR1 SNHLY, CDR2 FYNNEI. The CDR3 consists of 16 residues. The ends were cut back, 6 bases at V and 3 bases at J, with 18 bases in the middle. Written as DNA, the CDR3 is TGTGCCAGCAGGGAGACAAGTGGGACTTTCAATCAGCCCCAGCATTTT. The encoded protein is CASRETSGTFNQPQHF. Using reference TRBV2 and TRBJ1-5 for the parts outside the CDR3, the full variable domain is EPEVTQTPSHQVTQMGQEVILRCVPISNHLYFYWYRQILGQKVEFLVSFYNNEISEKSEIFDDQFSVERPDGSNFTLKIRSTKLEDSAMYFCASRETSGTFNQPQHFGDGTRLSIL.

The chain employs TRBV7-8 and TRBJ1-1; D remains unclear. Trimming removed 3 bases from V and 6 bases from J, with 5 bases in between. Germline CDR1 reads SGHVS; CDR2 reads FQNEAQ. This CDR3 comprises 11 residues. The CDR3 region is CASSLDSEAFF. The DNA of the CDR3 is TGTGCCAGCAGCTTGGACTCTGAAGCTTTCTTT.